This note documents a single T cell receptor (beta chain) sequence. Time point specified: after neoadjuvant nivolumab, at surgical resection. TCRdb's copy holds only in-frame clones and misses some; the assay was immunoSEQ multiplex PCR. The data show 30,000 or so clones, just under 80% seen once. This sample was taken from a study of neoadjuvant anti-PD-1 for oral cavity cancer. Study in general: Non-progressing patients received a fourth nivolumab dose near day 43, then surgery on days 50-56.

Germline lookup yields CDR1 MDHEN and CDR2 SYDVKM. The CDR3 length is 16 residues. Trimming took off 0 bases at V and 0 bases at J, with 10 bases between the two ends. The sequence was obtained from a person aged 35 to 85 with oral cavity squamous cell carcinoma. The V and J genes are TRBV28 and TRBJ2-3; D not certain. The starting material was PBMCs, obtained after nivolumab (anti-PD-1) treatment. CDR3 loop: CASSLWYSSSTDTQYF. The CDR3 DNA reads as TGTGCCAGCAGTTTATGGTACTCTTCTAGCACAGATACGCAGTATTTT.